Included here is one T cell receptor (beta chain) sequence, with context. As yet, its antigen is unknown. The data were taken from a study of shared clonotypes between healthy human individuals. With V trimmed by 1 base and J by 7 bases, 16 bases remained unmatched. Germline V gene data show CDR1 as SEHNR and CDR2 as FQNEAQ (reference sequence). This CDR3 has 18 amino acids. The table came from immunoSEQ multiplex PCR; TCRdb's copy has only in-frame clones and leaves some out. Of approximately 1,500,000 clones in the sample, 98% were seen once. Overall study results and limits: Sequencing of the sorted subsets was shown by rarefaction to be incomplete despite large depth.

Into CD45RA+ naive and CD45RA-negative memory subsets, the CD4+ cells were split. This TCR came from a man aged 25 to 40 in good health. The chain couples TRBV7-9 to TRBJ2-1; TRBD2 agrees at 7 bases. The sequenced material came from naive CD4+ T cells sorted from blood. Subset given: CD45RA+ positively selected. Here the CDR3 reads CASSLERVQSGAGNEQFF. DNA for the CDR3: TGTGCCAGCAGCTTAGAAAGGGTCCAGAGCGGGGCTGGTAATGAGCAGTTCTTC.